A selection of T cell receptor beta chains follows, all from one sample in a study of response to subunit inactivated influenza vaccine. One entry per CDR3 protein, called by TCRdb with MiXCR from the RT-PCR reads. The sample yields almost 600,000 distinct CDR3 sequences, 14% seen once. The material was PBMCs from blood, obtained approximately 12 days after vaccination. All receptors come from a man aged 45-65 years who received an inactivated influenza vaccine. Each CDR3 is given with its conserved first and last residue. A D gene is named only where the DNA matches it firmly. Size is omitted from some rows. Given values are once, few, many or a class for expanded clones.

clone_size	cdr3_length	d_call	v_call	j_call	cdr3_aa	cdr3_nt
few	13	NA	TRBV12-3/TRBV12-4	TRBJ2-5	CASHGGLQETQYF	TGTGCCAGCCACGGGGGGCTCCAAGAGACCCAGTACTTC
many	13	NA	TRBV29-1	TRBJ2-3	CSVEGVLREEEYF	TGCAGCGTTGAAGGGGTCCTAAGGGAGGAGGAGTATTTT
few	16	TRBD2	TRBV15	TRBJ2-1	CATSRDLTSGRNEQFF	TGTGCCACCAGCAGAGATCTAACTAGCGGGAGGAATGAGCAGTTCTTC
NA	14	NA	TRBV6-2/TRBV6-3	TRBJ1-1	CASSSPLYGLGAFF	TGTGCCAGCAGTTCCCCCTTGTATGGGCTCGGAGCTTTCTTT
NA	15	TRBD2	TRBV20-1	TRBJ2-3	CSARDLAGVADTQYF	TGCAGTGCTAGAGATTTGGCGGGAGTGGCCGATACGCAGTATTTT
NA	17	NA	TRBV20-1	TRBJ2-5	CSARGISRERGQETQYF	TGCAGTGCTAGAGGGATTTCGAGGGAGAGGGGCCAAGAGACCCAGTACTTC
few	15	TRBD2	TRBV7-8	TRBJ2-5	CASSSTGGIQETQYF	TGTGCCAGCAGCTCAACGGGGGGGATCCAAGAGACCCAGTACTTC
few	15	NA	TRBV9	TRBJ2-3	CASSVEGPRTDTQYF	TGTGCCAGCAGCGTAGAGGGGCCTCGCACAGATACGCAGTATTTT
few	16	NA	TRBV6-2/TRBV6-3	TRBJ2-1	CASSYSGRGAYNEQFF	TGTGCCAGCAGTTACTCGGGAAGGGGCGCCTACAATGAGCAGTTCTTC
NA	15	NA	TRBV3-1	TRBJ1-4	CASSQGRTVGEKLFF	TGTGCCAGCAGCCAAGGCAGGACGGTCGGGGAAAAACTGTTTTTT
NA	11	NA	TRBV11-2	TRBJ1-2	CASQGNYGYTF	TGTGCCAGCCAGGGAAACTATGGCTACACCTTC
NA	17	TRBD1	TRBV15	TRBJ2-7	CATSRDLPGQGAGEQYF	TGTGCCACCAGCAGAGATCTCCCGGGACAGGGAGCCGGCGAGCAGTACTTC
NA	14	NA	TRBV6-5	TRBJ2-5	CASSYFGDPETQYF	TGTGCCAGCAGTTACTTTGGAGATCCGGAGACCCAGTACTTC
NA	16	TRBD1	TRBV2	TRBJ1-2	CASSEVGDRTNYGYTF	TGTGCCAGCAGTGAAGTGGGGGACAGAACTAACTATGGCTACACCTTC
few	12	NA	TRBV12-3/TRBV12-4	TRBJ1-3	CASSFSRNTIYF	TGTGCCAGCAGCTTTAGTAGAAACACCATATATTTT
NA	14	NA	TRBV10-3	TRBJ2-7	CAISESLASYEQYF	TGTGCCATCAGTGAGTCGCTAGCATCCTACGAGCAGTACTTC
NA	15	TRBD1	TRBV5-1	TRBJ2-7	CASSGGTGGKYEQYF	TGCGCCAGCAGCGGGGGGACAGGGGGCAAATACGAGCAGTACTTC
few	14	TRBD2	TRBV20-1	TRBJ2-5	CSARAGGSQETQYF	TGCAGTGCTAGAGCGGGAGGGTCCCAAGAGACCCAGTACTTC
few	16	NA	TRBV3-1	TRBJ1-3	CASSPGGRVAGNTIYF	TGTGCCAGCAGCCCCGGGGGCCGCGTCGCTGGAAACACCATATATTTT
many	16	TRBD1	TRBV10-3	TRBJ1-4	CAISEFGQGTNEKLFF	TGTGCCATCAGTGAGTTTGGACAGGGTACTAATGAAAAACTGTTTTTT
few	19	NA	TRBV28	TRBJ1-4	CASVRSGLLNIATNEKLFF	TGTGCCAGCGTCCGATCGGGTCTCCTTAACATTGCAACTAATGAAAAACTGTTTTTT
NA	15	TRBD1	TRBV2	TRBJ2-7	CASSEGDRGIYEQYF	TGTGCCAGCAGTGAGGGGGACAGGGGGATCTACGAGCAGTACTTC
NA	15	TRBD1	TRBV5-1	TRBJ1-2	CASRDSPSTNYGYTF	TGCGCCAGCCGGGACAGCCCCTCGACTAACTATGGCTACACCTTC
NA	15	TRBD2	TRBV6-1	TRBJ2-3	CASIAGGALLDTQYF	TGTGCCAGCATCGCGGGAGGGGCCCTGTTAGATACGCAGTATTTT